The 14 T cell receptor beta chains below all came from one sample that was sequenced in a study of T cell repertoires in cytomegalovirus infection. TCRdb re-derived calls from the reads in MiXCR, one entry per CDR3 protein. Of approximately 490,000 distinct CDR3 sequences listed, roughly 12% are singletons. The sample comprised PBMCs. All receptors derive from a human donor in good health (CMV status not recorded). Some clones in this sample may be carry-over from other donors' samples.

This clonotype was seen more than once but under ten times. This sequence joins TRBV18 and TRBJ1-6, with a tentative D call TRBD1 (5 bases). The CDR3 consists of 14 residues. Germline V CDR1 and CDR2: KGHSH, LQKENI. V was clipped by 3 bases and J by 8 bases, with 11 bases between them. The DNA of the CDR3 is TGTGCCAGCTCACCTTCAGGGAGGGATTCACCCCTCCACTTT. Translation gives CASSPSGRDSPLHF.

This clonotype was counted many times. This chain joins TRBV20-1 and TRBJ2-3; 10 bases agree with TRBD2. The trim removed 5 bases at V and 6 bases at J, leaving 14 bases unmatched. This CDR3 region has 16 residues. Per the germline V gene, CDR1 is DFQATT and CDR2 is SNEGSKA (reference sequence). The CDR3 DNA sequence: TGCAGTGCTTCCCCTGGGCTAGCGGGGGCTGGGGATACGCAGTATTTT. It translates to CSASPGLAGAGDTQYF.

This rearrangement joins TRBV4-2 to TRBJ2-3, with TRBD2 matching 8 bases. Trimming removed 3 bases from V and 8 bases from J; junction bases left unmatched: 4. Germline V gene sequence: CDR1 LGHNA, CDR2 YNFKEQ. This CDR3 is 13 amino acids long. The CDR3 sequence is CASSHASGGTQYF. CDR3 bases: TGTGCCAGCAGCCACGCGAGCGGGGGTACGCAGTATTTT.

The sample holds many counts of this clonotype. At one end the junction does not follow the germline gene, possibly because of a read error. The chain employs TRBV6-6 and TRBJ2-7; D is tentatively TRBD1 or TRBD2 (5 bases each). The CDR3 has 14 amino acids. The germline gives CDR1 MNHNY, CDR2 SVGAGI (reference sequence). For the CDR3, the DNA is TGTGCCAGCAGTTACTGGGGGTCCTCCGACGAGCAGTACTTC. Amino acid sequence: CASSYWGSSDEQYF.

In this sample, this clonotype turned up many times. V gene TRBV7-9 combines with J gene TRBJ2-5; 9 nucleotides align to TRBD2. Germline-derived CDR1 and CDR2 are SEHNR and FQNEAQ (reference sequence). V lost 4 bases and J lost 2; bases outside the gene matches: 5. The CDR3 runs to 15 residues. The CDR3 DNA sequence: TGTGCCAGCAGCTCTCAGACTAGCGGTCAAGAGACCCAGTACTTC. Protein sequence: CASSSQTSGQETQYF.

This clonotype was recorded at least ten times. The chain employs TRBV7-9 and TRBJ1-4; unclear D gene. Trimming cost V 4 bases and J 7 bases, with 7 bases left between them. From germline, CDR1 is SEHNR and CDR2 FQNEAQ (reference sequence). The CDR3 sequence is 12 residues long. The chain's CDR3 is CASSSVFEKLFF. The CDR3 nucleotides are TGTGCCAGCAGCTCCGTGTTTGAAAAACTGTTTTTT.

The chain links TRBV6-5 to TRBJ1-1; the D gene is possibly TRBD1 (5 bases). Germline V gene lookup returns CDR1 MNHEY and CDR2 SVGAGI. The CDR3 has 14 residues. V lost 0 bases and J 6 bases, leaving 11 bases between the germline ends. CDR3 loop: CASSYSKGLPEAFF. Here the CDR3 DNA reads TGTGCCAGCAGTTACTCGAAGGGGCTCCCTGAAGCTTTCTTT.

This chain connects TRBV6-2 or TRBV6-3 to TRBJ1-3; D gene ambiguous. Germline V gene lookup returns CDR1 MNHEY and CDR2 SVGEGT. V gave up 2 bases and J gave up 4 bases, with 15 bases separating them. The CDR3 totals 16 residues. This CDR3 is CASSYPPGAVGNTIYF. The CDR3, as DNA: TGTGCCAGCAGTTACCCCCCTGGAGCGGTCGGAAACACCATATATTTT.

This clonotype has a count of ten or more. The CDR3 DNA reads as TGTGCCAGCAGCTTACTGGGGAGCACTGGAAACACCATATATTTT. Protein sequence: CASSLLGSTGNTIYF. This chain links TRBV7-6 with TRBJ1-3; the D is unclear. The CDR3 runs to 15 residues. Per the germline V gene, CDR1 is SGHVS and CDR2 is FNYEAQ. Trimming removed 2 bases at V and 2 bases at J, with 10 bases between.

This CDR3 is CASSLSGDPNYGYTF. The DNA for the CDR3 is TGTGCCAGCAGTTTATCAGGTGACCCTAACTATGGCTACACCTTC. The rearrangement links TRBV27 to TRBJ1-2, with unresolved D. V lost 0 bases and J lost 0, with 8 bases in between. The CDR3 consists of 15 residues. CDR1 is MNHEY, CDR2 SMNVEV, per germline (reference sequence).

Many counts were recorded for this clonotype. CDR3 sequence: CASGDFIYEQYF. The CDR3, as DNA: TGTGCCAGTGGGGACTTTATCTACGAGCAGTACTTC. The chain links TRBV12-3 or TRBV12-4 to TRBJ2-7; TRBD2 might be the D (6 bases). CDR3 length equals 12 residues. The V end was cut by 9 bases, the J end by 3 bases, with 12 bases between.

This clonotype has ten or more counts. The V and J genes are TRBV24-1 and TRBJ2-1; 10 bases match TRBD2. CDR3 size: 18 residues. CDR1 KGHDR and CDR2 SFDVKD come from the germline V gene. V dropped 3 bases and J dropped 3; count of bases not matched to a gene: 10. The CDR3 reads CATSDDRTGTSDYNEQFF. Written as DNA, the CDR3 is TGTGCCACCAGTGATGACCGAACCGGGACTAGCGACTACAATGAGCAGTTCTTC.

This clonotype was seen at least ten times. The chain combines TRBV2 with TRBJ2-1, with TRBD2 identical over 7 bases. The CDR3 has 13 residues. J gave up 13 bases and V 6 bases, and 12 bases lay outside the gene matches. CDR1 and CDR2 (germline): SNHLY, FYNNEI. CDR3 in amino acids: CASSPRWEGRQFF. CDR3 coding DNA: TGTGCCAGCAGCCCCCGGTGGGAGGGACGTCAGTTCTTC.

This clonotype showed up many times. V is TRBV2 and J is TRBJ2-7; 9 bases match TRBD1. The CDR3 extends over 15 amino acids. Unmatched junction bases numbered 3, after V lost 2 bases and J lost 1 base. Germline V gene data show CDR1 as SNHLY and CDR2 as FYNNEI. The CDR3, as DNA: TGTGCCAGCAGTGAATCGGGACAGGGTTCCTACGAGCAGTACTTC. Translating gives CASSESGQGSYEQYF.